Listed below are T cell receptor beta chains from one sample, sequenced in a study of PD-1 blockade in classical Hodgkin lymphoma. Some clones are missing from TCRdb's copy, which holds only in-frame ones; the method was immunoSEQ multiplex PCR. The sample comprises around 28,000 clones, about 88% of which are singletons, and roughly 0.43% rests with the top ten. This material consisted of CD4+ T cells from blood, taken before the fourth cycle of nivolumab. Source of these receptors: a human donor with classical Hodgkin lymphoma. Each CDR3 is given with its conserved first and last residue. D genes are given only for firm matches. The listing skips clone size in some rows; elsewhere it reads once, few, many or a size class.

j_gene | d_gene | v_gene | abundance | CDR3aa | CDR3nt
TRBJ2-7 | NA | TRBV5-1 | NA | CASSSGRDYEQYF | TGCGCCAGCAGCTCGGGACGGGACTACGAGCAGTACTTC
TRBJ2-1 | NA | TRBV19 | once | CASSGQRGQFF | TGTGCCAGTAGCGGACAAAGGGGGCAGTTCTTC
TRBJ1-2 | NA | TRBV28 | NA | CASSSGSLNSWDYGYTF | TGTGCCAGTTCGAGCGGCAGTCTGAATTCCTGGGACTATGGCTACACCTTC
TRBJ1-5 | NA | TRBV19 | few | CASRPFEGSRNQPQHF | TGTGCCAGTAGGCCCTTCGAAGGGTCTAGGAATCAGCCCCAGCATTTT
TRBJ2-5 | NA | TRBV20-1 | NA | CSARWETQYF | TGCAGTGCTAGGTGGGAGACCCAGTACTTC
TRBJ1-6 | TRBD1 | TRBV11-1 | NA | CASSLGPGTGHSPLHF | TGTGCCAGCAGCTTAGGCCCCGGGACAGGACATTCACCCCTCCACTTT
TRBJ2-1 | TRBD2 | TRBV10-3 | NA | CAIRESGGLWNEQFF | TGTGCCATCAGGGAAAGCGGGGGCCTTTGGAATGAGCAGTTCTTC
TRBJ2-5 | TRBD1 | TRBV5-1 | NA | CASSLYRDSETQYF | TGCGCCAGCAGCTTGTACAGGGACAGTGAGACCCAGTACTTC
TRBJ1-5 | NA | TRBV28 | NA | CASSWSVGRVGQPQHF | TGTGCCAGCAGTTGGTCGGTGGGTAGGGTCGGTCAGCCCCAGCATTTT
TRBJ1-1 | NA | TRBV12-2 | NA | CASRLGARKNTEAFF | TGTGCAAGTCGCTTAGGAGCTCGGAAGAACACTGAAGCTTTCTTT
TRBJ2-3 | NA | TRBV19 | NA | CASSQSPRVRTQYF | TGTGCCAGTAGTCAAAGTCCCCGGGTTCGTACGCAGTATTTT
TRBJ1-6 | NA | TRBV28 | NA | CASSFEGTNNSPLHF | TGTGCCAGCAGTTTTGAGGGGACTAATAATTCACCCCTCCACTTT
TRBJ2-7 | NA | TRBV5-5 | NA | CASSLAVRGEEQYF | TGTGCCAGCAGCTTGGCCGTCAGGGGGGAAGAGCAGTACTTC
TRBJ2-5 | NA | TRBV7-9 | NA | CASILLTGRETQYF | TGTGCCAGCATTCTTCTGACGGGTCGAGAGACCCAGTACTTC
TRBJ2-7 | NA | TRBV7-9 | NA | CASGRYEQYF | TGTGCCAGCGGCCGCTACGAGCAGTACTTC
TRBJ2-7 | NA | TRBV10-3 | NA | CAISGTSKYEQYF | TGTGCCATCTCCGGGACTTCGAAGTACGAGCAGTACTTC
TRBJ2-2 | TRBD1 | TRBV5-5 | NA | CASSQTGMNTGELFF | TGTGCCAGCAGCCAGACAGGGATGAACACCGGGGAGCTGTTTTTT
TRBJ2-7 | TRBD2 | TRBV5-1 | NA | CASSLVSASGDQYF | TGCGCCAGCAGCTTGGTATCGGCTAGCGGGGACCAGTACTTC
TRBJ2-7 | TRBD1 | TRBV29-1 | NA | CSGGQGVYEQYF | TGCAGCGGCGGACAGGGGGTCTACGAGCAGTACTTC
TRBJ1-2 | TRBD1 | TRBV9 | few | CASSAGQGDYGYTF | TGTGCCAGCAGCGCAGGACAGGGTGACTATGGCTACACCTTC
TRBJ2-7 | NA | TRBV6-6 | NA | CASSRSGLEQYF | TGTGCCAGCAGCCGCTCGGGGCTCGAGCAGTACTTC
TRBJ2-7 | TRBD1 | TRBV10-2 | NA | CASSLSSKDRAGYEQYF | TGCGCCAGCAGTCTTAGTTCTAAAGACAGGGCTGGCTACGAGCAGTACTTC
TRBJ2-1 | TRBD2 | TRBV9 | once | CASSVRLAGAFAHLGGEQFF | TGTGCCAGCAGCGTTCGGCTAGCGGGAGCGTTTGCCCACTTGGGGGGTGAGCAGTTCTTC
TRBJ2-1 | NA | TRBV10-1 | NA | CASSVNGYNEQFF | TGCGCCAGCAGCGTAAACGGCTACAATGAGCAGTTCTTC
TRBJ1-2 | NA | TRBV2 | NA | CASSEYTDFGYTF | TGTGCCAGCAGTGAATATACAGACTTTGGCTACACCTTC
TRBJ1-2 | NA | TRBV5-4 | NA | CASSLEGAIYGYTF | TGTGCCAGCAGCTTGGAAGGGGCCATCTATGGCTACACCTTC
TRBJ2-4 | TRBD1 | TRBV2 | NA | CASSVDRENIQYF | TGTGCCAGCAGTGTTGACAGGGAAAACATTCAGTACTTC
TRBJ2-1 | NA | TRBV4-1 | once | CASSQDSERRYNEQFF | TGCGCCAGCAGCCAAGATAGCGAGCGCCGCTACAATGAGCAGTTCTTC
TRBJ2-1 | TRBD2 | TRBV6-1 | NA | CASSDPGLAGGGDEQFF | TGTGCCAGCAGTGACCCGGGACTAGCGGGGGGGGGAGATGAGCAGTTCTTC
TRBJ2-5 | TRBD1 | TRBV7-9 | NA | CASSRQGAETQYF | TGTGCCAGCAGCAGACAGGGGGCCGAGACCCAGTACTTC
TRBJ1-2 | NA | TRBV6-5 | NA | CASSYSGRDYGYTF | TGTGCCAGCAGTTATTCGGGAAGGGACTATGGCTACACCTTC
TRBJ1-1 | TRBD1 | TRBV7-2 | NA | CASSPRQGAGTEAFF | TGTGCCAGCAGCCCCCGACAGGGGGCGGGCACTGAAGCTTTCTTT